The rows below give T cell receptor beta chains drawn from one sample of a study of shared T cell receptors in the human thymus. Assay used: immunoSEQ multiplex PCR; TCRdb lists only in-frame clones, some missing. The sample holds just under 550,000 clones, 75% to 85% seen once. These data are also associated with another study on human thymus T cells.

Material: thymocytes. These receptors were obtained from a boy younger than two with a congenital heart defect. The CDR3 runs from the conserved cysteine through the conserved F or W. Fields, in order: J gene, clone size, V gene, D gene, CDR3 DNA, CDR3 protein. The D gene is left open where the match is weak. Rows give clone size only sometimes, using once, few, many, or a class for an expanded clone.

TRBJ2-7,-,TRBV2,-,TGTGCCAGCAGTGTCCCCAGGAACTTGGCCGAGCAGTACTTC,CASSVPRNLAEQYF
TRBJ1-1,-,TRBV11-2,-,TGTGCCAGCAGCTTACTGGGAGCTGAAGCTTTCTTT,CASSLLGAEAFF
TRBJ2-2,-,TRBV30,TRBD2,TGTGCCTGGAGAGGGAGCGGGAGGGACGACACCGGGGAGCTGTTTTTT,CAWRGSGRDDTGELFF
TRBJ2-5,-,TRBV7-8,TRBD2,TGTGCCAGCACCCCGACCGAAACGGGACTAGCGGGTCAAGAGACCCAGTACTTC,CASTPTETGLAGQETQYF
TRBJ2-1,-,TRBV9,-,TGTGCCAGCAGCGTAGTCTCCTACTCCTACAATGAGCAGTTCTTC,CASSVVSYSYNEQFF
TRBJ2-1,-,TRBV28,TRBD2,TGTGCCAGCATGGGACTAGCGGGCGACAATGAGCAGTTCTTC,CASMGLAGDNEQFF
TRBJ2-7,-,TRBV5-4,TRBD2,TGTGCCAGCAGCTTGGGCGGGAGGGCCAACGAGCAGTACTTC,CASSLGGRANEQYF
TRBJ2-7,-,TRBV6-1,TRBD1,TGTGCCAGCCGGGACAGGGCCCACGAGCAGTACTTC,CASRDRAHEQYF
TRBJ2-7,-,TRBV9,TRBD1,TGTGCCAGCAGCCGGACAGGACCCCCCTACGAGCAGTACTTC,CASSRTGPPYEQYF
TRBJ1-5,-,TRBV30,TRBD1,TGTGCCTGGCGACAGGGCGGCAATCAGCCCCAGCATTTT,CAWRQGGNQPQHF
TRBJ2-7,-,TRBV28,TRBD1,TGTGCCAGCAGTGGACAGGTCACCTCCTACGAGCAGTACTTC,CASSGQVTSYEQYF
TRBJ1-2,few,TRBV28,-,TGTGCCAGCAGTTCAGGAGGCTACACCTTC,CASSSGGYTF
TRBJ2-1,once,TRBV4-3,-,TGCGCCAGCAGCCAAGGGAGGGCGGCCTACAATGAGCAGTTCTTC,CASSQGRAAYNEQFF
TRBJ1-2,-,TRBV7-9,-,TGTGCCAGCAGCCACCACAGCTATGGCTACACCTTC,CASSHHSYGYTF
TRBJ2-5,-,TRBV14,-,TGTGCCAGCAGCCAAGCCTCAGGGGGGGAGACCCAGTACTTC,CASSQASGGETQYF
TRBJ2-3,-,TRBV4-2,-,TGTGCCAGCAGCCAAGGTGTAGGGATCGGGGTGGGCACAGATACGCAGTATTTT,CASSQGVGIGVGTDTQYF
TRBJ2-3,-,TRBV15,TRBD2,TGTGCCACCAGCAAGGGAGTTCTAGCGGGAGGCCCCCCAGATACGCAGTATTTT,CATSKGVLAGGPPDTQYF
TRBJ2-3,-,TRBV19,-,TGTGCCAGTAGTATAGCCCCTGGCTCTAGCACAGATACGCAGTATTTT,CASSIAPGSSTDTQYF
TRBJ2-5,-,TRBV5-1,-,TGCGCCAGCAGCTTGCAAAGGCGGGATGGTGAGACCCAGTACTTC,CASSLQRRDGETQYF
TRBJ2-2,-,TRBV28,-,TGTGCCAGCAGTTTCTGCCTACAGGAGAGGAACACCGGGGAGCTGTTTTTT,CASSFCLQERNTGELFF
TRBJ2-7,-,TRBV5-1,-,TGCGCCAGCAGCGCCGGGACATCTGGAATAGAGCAGTACTTC,CASSAGTSGIEQYF
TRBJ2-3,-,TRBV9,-,TGTGCCAGCAGCGTACAGGGTTGGACAGATACGCAGTATTTT,CASSVQGWTDTQYF
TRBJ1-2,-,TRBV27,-,TGTGCCAGCAGTCAGACAGGAACATATGGCTACACCTTC,CASSQTGTYGYTF
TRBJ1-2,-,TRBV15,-,TGTGCCACCAGCAGAGATAAATTCACGGGAGGCTACACCTTC,CATSRDKFTGGYTF
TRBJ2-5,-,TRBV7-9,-,TGTGCCAGCAGCCCCGACCTGGGTACAGCTCAAGAGACCCAGTACTTC,CASSPDLGTAQETQYF
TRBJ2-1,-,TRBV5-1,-,TGCGCCAGCAGCTTGGCCCGGACAGACCTAGGACCGGAGCAGTTCTTC,CASSLARTDLGPEQFF
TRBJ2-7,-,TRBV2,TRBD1,TGTGCCAGCCTTGAAGGAAAGACAGGGTGGTACGAGCAGTACTTC,CASLEGKTGWYEQYF
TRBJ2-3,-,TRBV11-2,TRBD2,TGTGCCAGCAGCTTAAAAGCGGGAGGGGCAGATACGCAGTATTTT,CASSLKAGGADTQYF
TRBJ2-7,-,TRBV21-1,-,TGTGCCAGCAGCAAAAACCTCCGGACAGTAACCTACGAGCAGTACTTC,CASSKNLRTVTYEQYF
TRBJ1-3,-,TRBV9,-,TGTGCCAGCAGCCCCCGGAAGGGGACCATATATTTT,CASSPRKGTIYF
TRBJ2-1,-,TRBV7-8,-,TGTGCCAGCAGCTTAGTACCAAGGTTGGGCCTAAACAATGAGCAGTTCTTC,CASSLVPRLGLNNEQFF
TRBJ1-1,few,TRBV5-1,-,TGCGCCAGCAGCCCCGGGGGGAGGACTGAAGCTTTCTTT,CASSPGGRTEAFF
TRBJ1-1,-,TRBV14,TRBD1,TGTGCCAGCAGCCGAAAGCCTGGACAGGGGGGAATGAACACTGAAGCTTTCTTT,CASSRKPGQGGMNTEAFF
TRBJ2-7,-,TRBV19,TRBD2,TGTGCCAGTCGAGCTAGCGGGATGAACTACGAGCAGTACTTC,CASRASGMNYEQYF
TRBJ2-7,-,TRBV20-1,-,TGCAGTGCTAGGGTCCCGGGAGAGCAGTACTTC,CSARVPGEQYF
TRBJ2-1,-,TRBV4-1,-,TGCGCCAGCAGCCAAGTGGGGCTCGGTGGGCAGTTCTTC,CASSQVGLGGQFF
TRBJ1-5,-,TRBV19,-,TGTGCCAGTAGAACTCAGGACTATAGCAATCAGCCCCAGCATTTT,CASRTQDYSNQPQHF
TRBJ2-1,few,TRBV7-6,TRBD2,TGTGCCAGCAGCCAGCCCGGGACTAGGCCCTACAATGAGCAGTTCTTC,CASSQPGTRPYNEQFF
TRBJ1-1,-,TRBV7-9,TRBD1,TGTGCCAGCAGCTTAGTGGCCAGGGGGAGAGCTTTCTTT,CASSLVARGRAFF
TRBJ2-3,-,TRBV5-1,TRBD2,TGCGCCAGCAGCTTGCCCGGTGGGACTAGCGGGAGCACAGATACGCAGTATTTT,CASSLPGGTSGSTDTQYF
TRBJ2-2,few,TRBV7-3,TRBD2,TGTGCCAGCAGCTTAGAACTAGCGGGAGAGCACGGGGAGCTGTTTTTT,CASSLELAGEHGELFF
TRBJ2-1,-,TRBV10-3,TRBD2,TGTGCCATCAGTAATAGCGGGAGGGCCATCAATGAGCAGTTCTTC,CAISNSGRAINEQFF
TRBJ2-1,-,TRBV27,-,TGTGCCAGCATGGGTGGGTGGACTAATGGTGAGCAGTTCTTC,CASMGGWTNGEQFF
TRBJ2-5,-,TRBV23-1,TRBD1,TGCGCCAGCAGTCAATCTGTCGATTTTTTGGGACAGGGTTCCGAGACCCAGTACTTC,CASSQSVDFLGQGSETQYF
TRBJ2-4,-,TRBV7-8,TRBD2,TGTGCCAGCAGCTCGTTAGCGGGAGCCAAAAACATTCAGTACTTC,CASSSLAGAKNIQYF
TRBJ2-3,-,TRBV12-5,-,TGTGCTAGTGGTTTGCCCCCCGTTACAGATACGCAGTATTTT,CASGLPPVTDTQYF
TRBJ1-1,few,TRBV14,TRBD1,TGTGCCAGCAGCCAGATCCGGACAGGGGAAAACACTGAAGCTTTCTTT,CASSQIRTGENTEAFF
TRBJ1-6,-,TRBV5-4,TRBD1,TGTGCCAGCAGCTTGGAGCCGGACAGGCGCTATAATTCACCCCTCCACTTT,CASSLEPDRRYNSPLHF
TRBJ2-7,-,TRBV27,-,TGTGCCAGCAGTTTATCCGGGAGCGCCTACGAGCAGTACTTC,CASSLSGSAYEQYF
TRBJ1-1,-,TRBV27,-,TGTGCCAGCAGTTTCCTCCGGGGGGAGGACACTGAAGCTTTCTTT,CASSFLRGEDTEAFF
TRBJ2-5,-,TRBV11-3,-,TGTGCCAGCAGCTTTACAGGGAAAGAGACCCAGTACTTC,CASSFTGKETQYF
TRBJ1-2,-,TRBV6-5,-,TGTGCCAGCAGTGACGGACAAGGATGGTATGGCTACACCTTC,CASSDGQGWYGYTF
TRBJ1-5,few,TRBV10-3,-,TGTGCCATCAGTGGGTCAGCTAATCAGCCCCAGCATTTT,CAISGSANQPQHF
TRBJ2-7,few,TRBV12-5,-,TGTGCTAGTGGCCCTACTAGGACCGAGCAGTACTTC,CASGPTRTEQYF
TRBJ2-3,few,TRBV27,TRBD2,TGTGCCAGCTCGACTAGCGGGAGGAGGCTTGATACGCAGTATTTT,CASSTSGRRLDTQYF
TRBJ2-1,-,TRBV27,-,TGTGCCAGCAGGATTAAGCGGGTGAGCTCCTACAATGAGCAGTTCTTC,CASRIKRVSSYNEQFF